This T cell receptor (beta chain) is drawn from a study of T cell responses to AZD1222 COVID-19 vaccine. V lost 5 bases and J lost 2, with 12 bases in between. CDR3 length: 14 residues. Clones were sequenced by immunoSEQ multiplex PCR, and TCRdb holds only the in-frame ones, with some missing. The repertoire holds 150,000 to 190,000 clones, with 90% to 95% as singletons. The TCR comes from an adult who received the AZD1222 COVID-19 vaccine. Sample: peripheral blood, taken 28 days after the second AZD1222 dose. The rearrangement joins TRBV23-1 to TRBJ1-2; D is unclear. TRBV23-1 is an ORF; its function is uncertain. The CDR3 loop is CASSSPAQNYGYTF. CDR3 bases: TGCGCCAGCAGTAGTCCCGCCCAAAACTATGGCTACACCTTC.